The rows below give T cell receptor beta chains drawn from one sample of a study of cytomegalovirus exposure and HLA in healthy donors. The repertoire was sequenced with immunoSEQ multiplex PCR; TCRdb's copy has only in-frame clones and lacks some. The repertoire holds approximately 270,000 clones, with 90% as singletons. Sample: PBMCs. Every receptor here comes from a woman aged 18-29 years in good health and CMV-seronegative. CDR3s include the opening cysteine and the closing phenylalanine or tryptophan. Fields, in order: J gene, V gene, clone size, D gene, CDR3 DNA, CDR3 protein. D genes are given only for firm matches. Rows give clone size only sometimes, using once, few, many, or a class for an expanded clone.

TRBJ1-6	TRBV4-1	-	TRBD1	TGCGCCAGCAGCCCAAACGGACAGGGGTATAATTCACCCCTCCACTTT	CASSPNGQGYNSPLHF
TRBJ2-5	TRBV27	-	TRBD2	TGTGCCAGCAGTACGCGGGGGGCCGAAATGGGCCAGTACTTC	CASSTRGAEMGQYF
TRBJ1-5	TRBV27	-	TRBD1	TGTGCCAGCAGTTGGACAGGACTATCTGGGTTCCCCCAGCATTTT	CASSWTGLSGFPQHF
TRBJ1-1	TRBV7-3	-	-	TGTGCCAGCAGCTTAGAGGCAGGGAAGAACACTGAAGCTTTCTTT	CASSLEAGKNTEAFF
TRBJ1-6	TRBV27	-	TRBD1	TGTGCCAGCAAGAGGGACAGGGTAATAGGTTCACCCCTCCACTTT	CASKRDRVIGSPLHF
TRBJ2-1	TRBV28	-	TRBD1	TGTGCCAGCAGCCTCTGGACAGGGGGTCTGTTCTTC	CASSLWTGGLFF
TRBJ1-1	TRBV7-6	-	TRBD1	TGTGCCAGCAGCTTAGCAAAGGGGGCGTCGAACACTGAAGCTTTCTTT	CASSLAKGASNTEAFF
TRBJ2-7	TRBV27	-	-	TGTGCCAGCTCGACCGACTTCCACTACGAGCAGTACTTC	CASSTDFHYEQYF
TRBJ2-5	TRBV5-6	-	TRBD2	TGTGCCAGCAGCCCTAGCCGACTAGCGGGGGCGCGGGAGACCCAGTACTTC	CASSPSRLAGARETQYF
TRBJ1-6	TRBV27	-	-	TGTGCCAGCAGTTTTCGGGGGTTTAATTCACCCCTCCACTTT	CASSFRGFNSPLHF
TRBJ1-2	TRBV12-5	-	TRBD1	TGTGCTAGTGGTTTGGCCCCCCCGACAGGGGTCGGTGGCTACACCTTC	CASGLAPPTGVGGYTF
TRBJ2-3	TRBV6-4	-	TRBD2	TGTGCCAGCAGTGGGACCGGGGGGGGAGGCACAGATACGCAGTATTTT	CASSGTGGGGTDTQYF
TRBJ2-3	TRBV5-1	-	-	TGCGCCAGCAGCATCGCGGATACGCAGTATTTT	CASSIADTQYF
TRBJ2-3	TRBV30	-	-	TGTGCCTGGAGTGTACAGCCTAGCAGCACAGATACGCAGTATTTT	CAWSVQPSSTDTQYF
TRBJ2-7	TRBV7-9	few	-	TGTGCCAGCAGCTTGCAGGGCTACGAGCAGTACTTC	CASSLQGYEQYF